This TCR beta chain is from a study of shared clonotypes between healthy human individuals. Trimming took 0 bases from V and 4 from J; bases not matched to a gene: 5. Germline CDR1 and CDR2: MNHEY and SVGAGI. The length of the CDR3 is 15 residues. The naive CD8 fraction comprised CD45RO-negative cells positively selected for CCR7 and excluded terminally differentiated effector memory CD45RA+ cells. Each sorted subset replicate got 200 ng genomic DNA, 30,000 or so genomes. Assay: immunoSEQ multiplex PCR; the TCRdb copy retains only in-frame clones and omits some. The sample lists hundreds of thousands of clones; approximately 96% were seen once.

The clonotype was recovered from a woman in her thirties in good health. The gene calls are TRBV6-5 and TRBJ1-2; TRBD1 agrees at 7 bases. Sequencing was done on a sample of naive CD8+ T cells sorted from blood. The CDR3, as DNA: TGTGCCAGCAGTTACTCGACAGGGTACGGCTATGGCTACACCTTC. Protein sequence: CASSYSTGYGYGYTF.